The 9 T cell receptor beta chains in this list originate from one sample, sequenced in a study of shared clonotypes between healthy human individuals. Clones were sequenced by immunoSEQ multiplex PCR, and TCRdb holds only the in-frame ones, with some missing. The table lists some 980,000 clones, 70% to 85% of them singletons. Source material: memory CD4+ T cells sorted from blood. The subset is: CD45RA-negative fraction. These receptors were collected from a man between 18 and 29 years old in good health.

This clone was recorded only once. This sequence joins TRBV1 and TRBJ2-1; the listed D gene, TRBD2, was not tested against the DNA. TRBV1 has pseudogene status. There are 15 residues in the CDR3. The CDR3 region has the DNA TGCCCGATGGGACTAGCGGGAGGCCACTACAATGAGCAGTTCTTC. Amino acids: CPMGLAGGHYNEQFF.

V gene TRBV28 combines with J gene TRBJ1-1; 7 nucleotides agree with TRBD1. The CDR3 is 14 residues long. V trimming: 7 bases; J trimming: 4 bases; junction bases outside the gene matches: 9. Germline lookup yields CDR1 MDHEN and CDR2 SYDVKM. CDR3 nucleotide sequence: TGTGCCAGCAACCTCCAGGGGGTCAGCACTGAAGCTTTCTTT. Protein sequence: CASNLQGVSTEAFF. The full variable domain, rest sourced from reference TRBV28 and TRBJ1-1, is DVKVTQSSRYLVKRTGEKVFLECVQDMDHENMFWYRQDPGLGLRLIYFSYDVKMKEKGDIPEGYSVSREKKERFSLILESASTNQTSMYLCASNLQGVSTEAFFGQGTRLTVV.

The genes are TRBV29-1 and TRBJ2-7, with a tentative D call TRBD1 (5 bases). V lost 5 bases to trimming and J lost 6 bases, with 11 bases between them. The CDR3 is 11 residues long. Germline-derived CDR1 and CDR2 are SQVTM and ANQGSEA. The CDR3 loop reads CSVSQRGEQYF. The CDR3 DNA reads TGCAGCGTTTCTCAAAGGGGCGAGCAGTACTTC.

The chain couples TRBV7-6 to TRBJ1-3; 8 nucleotides align to TRBD1. The CDR3 has 14 residues. V lost 1 base to trimming and J lost 4 bases; unmatched junction nucleotides: 0. The germline CDR1 and CDR2 sequences are SGHVS and FNYEAQ. CDR3 in DNA: TGTGCCAGCAGCTTAGGGACAGGGGGAAACACCATATATTTT. Its translation: CASSLGTGGNTIYF.

The chain recombines TRBV19 with TRBJ2-1; TRBD2 matches 8 bases. In germline, CDR1 is LNHDA, CDR2 SQIVND (reference sequence). Trimming removed 11 bases from V and 8 bases from J; junction bases left unmatched: 14. CDR3 length: 14 residues. The CDR3 here is CAAGGWRSNDEQFF. The CDR3, as DNA: TGTGCCGCGGGGGGCTGGAGGTCTAACGATGAGCAGTTCTTC.

The V call is TRBV2, the J call TRBJ1-2; TRBD1 is a possible D gene (6 bases). Trimming cost V 7 bases and J 2 bases, with 14 bases left between them. Germline lookup yields CDR1 SNHLY and CDR2 FYNNEI. The CDR3 runs to 14 residues. The CDR3 here is CASTEQGPNYGYTF. As DNA, the CDR3 is TGTGCCAGCACCGAACAGGGTCCCAACTATGGCTACACCTTC.

This chain connects TRBV5-1 to TRBJ2-5; 10 nucleotides line up with TRBD2. This CDR3 is built from 17 residues. The germline CDR1 and CDR2 sequences are SGHRS and YFSETQ. J gave up 1 base and V 0 bases, and 6 bases lay outside the gene matches. CDR3 loop: CASSLAKLAGSQETQYF. In DNA, the CDR3 is TGCGCCAGCAGCTTGGCTAAACTAGCGGGATCCCAAGAGACCCAGTACTTC. The entire variable domain, with the rest obtained from reference TRBV5-1 and TRBJ2-5, is as follows: KAGVTQTPRYLIKTRGQQVTLSCSPISGHRSVSWYQQTPGQGLQFLFEYFSETQRNKGNFPGRFSGRQFSNSRSEMNVSTLELGDSALYLCASSLAKLAGSQETQYFGPGTRLLVL.

The chain combines TRBV2 with TRBJ1-1; 8 bases align to TRBD1. The germline V gene encodes CDR1 SNHLY and CDR2 FYNNEI. The CDR3 extends over 14 amino acids. The J segment lost 4 bases and the V segment lost 4 bases, leaving 5 bases of the junction unmatched. CDR3 residues: CASSVQGAGTEAFF. The DNA for the CDR3 is TGTGCCAGCAGTGTCCAGGGGGCAGGCACTGAAGCTTTCTTT.

This rearrangement joins TRBV25-1 to TRBJ2-3, with TRBD1 matching over 9 bases. The CDR3 totals 14 residues. Germline-derived CDR1 and CDR2 are MGHDK and SYGVNS. With V trimmed by 4 bases and J by 1 base, 0 bases remained unmatched. Here the CDR3 reads CASSGTGGTDTQYF. The CDR3 DNA is TGTGCCAGCAGTGGGACAGGGGGCACAGATACGCAGTATTTT. The complete variable domain, with remaining parts taken from reference TRBV25-1 and TRBJ2-3, reads EADIYQTPRYLVIGTGKKITLECSQTMGHDKMYWYQQDPGMELHLIHYSYGVNSTEKGDLSSESTVSRIRTEHFPLTLESARPSHTSQYLCASSGTGGTDTQYFGPGTRLTVL.